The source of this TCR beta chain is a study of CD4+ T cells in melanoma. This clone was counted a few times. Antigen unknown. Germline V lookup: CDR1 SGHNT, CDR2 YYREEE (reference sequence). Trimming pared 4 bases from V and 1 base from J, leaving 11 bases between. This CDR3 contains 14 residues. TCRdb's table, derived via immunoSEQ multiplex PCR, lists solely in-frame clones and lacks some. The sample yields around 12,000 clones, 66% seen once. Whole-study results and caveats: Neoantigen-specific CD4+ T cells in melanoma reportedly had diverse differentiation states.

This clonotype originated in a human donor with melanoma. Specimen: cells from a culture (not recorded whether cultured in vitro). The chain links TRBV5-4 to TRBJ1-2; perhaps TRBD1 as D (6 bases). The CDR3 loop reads CASSALQGNYGYTF. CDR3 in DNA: TGTGCCAGCAGCGCCTTACAGGGTAACTATGGCTACACCTTC.